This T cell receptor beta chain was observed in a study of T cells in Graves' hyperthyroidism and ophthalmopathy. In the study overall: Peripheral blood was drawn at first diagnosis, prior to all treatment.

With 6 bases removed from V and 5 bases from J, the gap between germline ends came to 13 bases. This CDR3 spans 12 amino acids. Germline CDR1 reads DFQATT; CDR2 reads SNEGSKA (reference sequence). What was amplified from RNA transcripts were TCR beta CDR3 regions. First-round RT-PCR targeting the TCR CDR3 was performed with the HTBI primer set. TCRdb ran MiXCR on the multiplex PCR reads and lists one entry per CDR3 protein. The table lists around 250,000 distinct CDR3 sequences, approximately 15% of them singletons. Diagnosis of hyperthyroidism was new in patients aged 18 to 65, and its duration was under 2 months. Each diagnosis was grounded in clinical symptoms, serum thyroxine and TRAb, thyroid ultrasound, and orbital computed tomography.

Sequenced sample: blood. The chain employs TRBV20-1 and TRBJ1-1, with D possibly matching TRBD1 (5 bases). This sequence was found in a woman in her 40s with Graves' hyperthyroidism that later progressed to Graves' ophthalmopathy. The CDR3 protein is CSATLRGTEAFF. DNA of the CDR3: TGCAGTGCCACATTGCGGGGGACTGAAGCTTTCTTT.